This passage covers 2 T cell receptor beta chains from one sample sequenced in a study of T cell repertoires in cytomegalovirus infection (dated by TCRdb to between 2019 and 2020). Sequencing was performed on an Illumina HiSeq 1500. TCRdb took the public reads, trimmed them with fastp at Q25, ran MiXCR for clone calling and kept in-frame beta chains. Each entry merges the rows of one CDR3 protein and shows their most common DNA and genes. A total of about 180,000 distinct CDR3 sequences appear in this sample, roughly a fifth of them only once. Roughly 25% of the sample rests with the top ten. Their antigen targets remain unknown. The treatment or condition label corresponds to: in vitro stimulation with specific CMV peptide epitopes to enrich CMV-specific T cells. Sequences were derived from CD8+ T cells from cultured PBMCs, sampled from culture after CMV antigen stimulation. The origin of the receptors is a human donor in good health (CMV status not recorded). Some clones in this sample may be carry-over from other donors' samples.

This clonotype was counted many times. V and J are TRBV12-3 or TRBV12-4 and TRBJ1-6; D uncertain. The CDR3 sequence is 12 residues long. V dropped 7 bases and J dropped 10 bases, with 11 bases sitting between them. CDR3 sequence (DNA): TGTGCCAGCACCCCGGGTGGGTCACCCCTCCACTTT. This encodes CASTPGGSPLHF.

This chain uses TRBV5-5 with TRBJ1-2; tentatively, D is TRBD1 (6 bases). V shed 6 bases and J shed 3 bases, with 24 bases lying between them. The CDR3 has 17 residues. Per the germline V gene, CDR1 is SGHKS and CDR2 is YYEKEE (reference sequence). Here the CDR3 DNA reads TGTGCCAGCACCTTTCACCCCCACACACAGGGAGACTATGGCTACACCTTC. This sequence encodes CASTFHPHTQGDYGYTF.